The 8 T cell receptor beta chains below come from one sample, sequenced in a study of T-cell reconstitution after alpha-beta-depleted transplantation in children. Preparing the TCRbeta library involved the use of unique molecular identifiers. A single record per CDR3 protein comes from TCRdb applying MiXCR to the PCR reads. The table records hundreds of thousands of distinct CDR3 sequences, roughly 13% of them present only once. This specimen was PBMCs, mostly from graft donor cells, taken 360 days after TCRalphabeta/CD19-depleted stem cell transplant. The receptors shown here come from a male patient younger than 18 who had a stem cell transplant for acute myeloid leukemia, so the T cells may come from the graft donor.

V and J are TRBV28 and TRBJ2-7; no definite D call. The CDR3 length is 11 residues. Trimming took 5 bases from V and 7 from J, leaving 9 bases between them. Germline CDR1 reads MDHEN; CDR2 reads SYDVKM. The CDR3 nucleotides read TGTGCCAGCAGTCCCCTTAAGGAGCAGTACTTC. Protein sequence: CASSPLKEQYF.

The rearrangement joins TRBV20-1 to TRBJ1-2; perhaps TRBD1 as D (5 bases). Trimming took off 5 bases at V and 5 bases at J, with 12 bases between the two ends. Germline V lookup: CDR1 DFQATT, CDR2 SNEGSKA (reference sequence). This CDR3 is 12 amino acids long. The CDR3: CSAWTGGYGYTF. The CDR3 nucleotides are TGCAGTGCTTGGACGGGGGGTTATGGCTACACCTTC.

The rearrangement uses TRBV3-1 and TRBJ2-1; tentative D call: TRBD1 (6 bases). V was pared by 5 bases and J by 4 bases, with 15 bases between. Germline V gives CDR1 LGHDT, CDR2 YNNKEL (reference sequence). The CDR3 is 15 amino acids. The CDR3 DNA reads as TGTGCCAGCAGCACGGCGAGGGGGTGGTACAATGAGCAGTTCTTC. Protein product: CASSTARGWYNEQFF.

This clonotype was seen repeatedly, ten times or more. V gene TRBV4-2 combines with J gene TRBJ2-1; tentative D call: TRBD1 (5 bases). The CDR3 covers 16 residues. Between the trimmed V and J ends, which lost 0 bases and 0 bases, there was a span of 9 bases. CDR1 LGHNA and CDR2 YNFKEQ come from the germline V gene. The CDR3: CASSQDRASSYNEQFF. CDR3 DNA sequence: TGTGCCAGCAGCCAAGACAGGGCTAGCTCCTACAATGAGCAGTTCTTC.

The CDR3 is CASSFGLAANTGELFF. CDR3 bases: TGTGCCAGCAGTTTCGGCCTAGCGGCGAACACCGGGGAGCTGTTTTTT. The chain links TRBV27 to TRBJ2-2; 7 positions match TRBD2. Trimming removed 3 bases from V and 0 bases from J; junction bases left unmatched: 4. This CDR3 contains 16 residues. Looked up from germline, CDR1 is MNHEY and CDR2 is SMNVEV (reference sequence).

As to this clonotype: This could be a read error, since a much larger clone is one nucleotide away. The chain carries TRBV20-1 and TRBJ2-7; a weak D match, TRBD2 (6 bases). This CDR3 comprises 14 residues. V was pared by 5 bases and J by 5 bases, with 19 bases between. The germline gives CDR1 DFQATT, CDR2 SNEGSKA (reference sequence). The CDR3 spells CSAGLLAGPDEQYF. As DNA, the CDR3 is TGCAGTGCTGGACTACTTGCGGGGCCCGACGAGCAGTACTTC.

The genes are TRBV20-1 and TRBJ2-7; 10 bases are a match to TRBD1. This CDR3 region has 13 residues. The germline V gene has CDR1 DFQATT and CDR2 SNEGSKA (reference sequence). The V and J ends lost 6 bases and 3 bases, in that order; junction bases with no gene match: 5. CDR3 residues: CSAKTGGFYEQYF. In nucleotides, the CDR3 is TGCAGTGCAAAGACAGGGGGCTTCTACGAGCAGTACTTC.

This clonotype was observed many times. This chain uses TRBV4-1 with TRBJ2-7; 7 bases match TRBD2. This CDR3 region has 17 residues. V shed 2 bases and J 9 bases; nucleotides not matched to a gene: 19. Germline lookup yields CDR1 MGHRA and CDR2 YSYEKL. CDR3 sequence: CASSQRGDRDYPFGQYF. CDR3 DNA sequence: TGCGCCAGCAGCCAAAGAGGAGACCGGGACTATCCTTTCGGGCAGTACTTC.